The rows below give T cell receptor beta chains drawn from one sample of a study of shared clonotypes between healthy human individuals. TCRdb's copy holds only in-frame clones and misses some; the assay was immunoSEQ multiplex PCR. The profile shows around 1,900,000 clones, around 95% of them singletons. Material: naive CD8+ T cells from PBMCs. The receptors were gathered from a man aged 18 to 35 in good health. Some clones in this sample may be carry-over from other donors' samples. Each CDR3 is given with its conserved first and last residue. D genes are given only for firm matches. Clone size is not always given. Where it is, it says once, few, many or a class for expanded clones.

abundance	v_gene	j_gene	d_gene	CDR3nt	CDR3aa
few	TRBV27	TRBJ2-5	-	TGTGCCAGCAGTTTAAATGTACAAGAGACCCAGTACTTC	CASSLNVQETQYF
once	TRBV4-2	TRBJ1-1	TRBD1	TGTGCCAGCAGCCCTCACCCTTCGACGGGACAGGGATTCATCACTGAAGCTTTCTTT	CASSPHPSTGQGFITEAFF
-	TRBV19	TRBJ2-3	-	TGTGCCAGTTCTAAGGCCAGGCCAGGGGTCCCAGATACGCAGTATTTT	CASSKARPGVPDTQYF
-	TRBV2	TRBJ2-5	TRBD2	TGTGCCAGCAGTGTGACTAGCGGCCACCAAGAGACCCAGTACTTC	CASSVTSGHQETQYF
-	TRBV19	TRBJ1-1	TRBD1	TGTGCCAGTAGTATAGACCACAGGGGGCCCACTGAAGCTTTCTTT	CASSIDHRGPTEAFF
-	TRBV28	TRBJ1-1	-	TGTGCCAGCGCGCCTGACACTGAAGCTTTCTTT	CASAPDTEAFF
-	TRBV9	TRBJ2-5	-	TGTGCCAGCAGTAATCGGGAGACCCAGTACTTC	CASSNRETQYF
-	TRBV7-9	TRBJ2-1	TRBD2	TGTGCCAGCAGCTTATTATTGGGACTAGCGGGACATGAGCAGTTCTTC	CASSLLLGLAGHEQFF
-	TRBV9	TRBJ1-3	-	TGTGCCAGCAGCCCCCCATCTGGAAACACCATATATTTT	CASSPPSGNTIYF
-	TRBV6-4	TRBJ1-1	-	TGTGCCAGCAGTGAGTCTAGGCGGAGTACTGAAGCTTTCTTT	CASSESRRSTEAFF
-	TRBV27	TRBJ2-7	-	TGTGCCAGCAGCAAAATGCCCGCAGGGTCTCCCTACGAGCAGTACTTC	CASSKMPAGSPYEQYF
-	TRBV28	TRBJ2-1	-	TGTGCCAGCAGTTCCCACTCCGACTCCTACAATGAGCAGTTCTTC	CASSSHSDSYNEQFF
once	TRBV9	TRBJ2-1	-	TGTGCCAGCAGTGTAGACAGTCCATACAATGAGCAGTTCTTC	CASSVDSPYNEQFF
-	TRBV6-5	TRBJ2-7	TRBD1	TGTGCCAGCAGTTACTCGTTCACAGGGGTAGACGAGCAGTACTTC	CASSYSFTGVDEQYF
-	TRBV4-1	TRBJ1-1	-	TGCGCCAGCAGCCAAGTGTTGCGAGGGACTGAAGCTTTCTTT	CASSQVLRGTEAFF
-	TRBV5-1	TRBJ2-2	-	TGCGCCAGCAGCTTGGCCCAAAGGGTGGAGGTCGGGGAGCTGTTTTTT	CASSLAQRVEVGELFF
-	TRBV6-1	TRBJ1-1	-	TGTGCCAGCAGTGATAACAGAGTCTTGAACACTGAAGCTTTCTTT	CASSDNRVLNTEAFF
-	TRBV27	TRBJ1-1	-	TGTGCCAGCAGTTCCTTATACGGCACTGAAGCTTTCTTT	CASSSLYGTEAFF
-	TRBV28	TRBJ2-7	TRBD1	TGTGCCAGCAGTTTAACTCCGGGACAGGGACCCGAGCAGTACTTC	CASSLTPGQGPEQYF
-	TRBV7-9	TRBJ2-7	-	TGTGCCAGCCTCTCTAGCAGCAGTGCTGACGAGCAGTACTTC	CASLSSSSADEQYF
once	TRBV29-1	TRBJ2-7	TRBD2	TGCAGCGTTGAAGGGGGACTAGCGGGAGGCTACGAGCAGTACTTC	CSVEGGLAGGYEQYF
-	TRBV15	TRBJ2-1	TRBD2	TGTGCCACTGGAATGCTAGCGGGGATCTACAATGAGCAGTTCTTC	CATGMLAGIYNEQFF